This T cell receptor beta chain is drawn from a study of cytomegalovirus exposure and HLA in healthy donors. Study-wide results and limits: A missense variant in DCLRE1C was later tied to TCR beta V- and J-gene trimming. About 87% or about 30% of the time was how often most TCR beta V segments were productive, according to an earlier analysis. Later, an analysis showed that TCR beta chains associated with HLA were more clonally expanded than others that were equally common.

V lost 1 base and J lost 5, with 7 bases in between. The CDR3 extends over 13 amino acids. CDR1 and CDR2 (germline): MNHEY, SVGAGI. The primer mix had 60 Vbeta and 13 Jbeta primers. Here immunoSEQ multiplex PCR was the method, and the copy in TCRdb shows in-frame clones only, minus some. The profile shows around 170,000 clones, around four fifths of them singletons. As regards this clone: What it binds is unknown.

The chain employs TRBV6-5 and TRBJ2-3; D is unclear. The clonotype comes from a woman aged 25 to 39 in good health and CMV-seronegative. Sequenced input: PBMCs. CDR3 amino acids: CASSYFSLDTQYF. CDR3 nucleotide sequence: TGTGCCAGCAGTTACTTTAGTCTAGATACGCAGTATTTT.